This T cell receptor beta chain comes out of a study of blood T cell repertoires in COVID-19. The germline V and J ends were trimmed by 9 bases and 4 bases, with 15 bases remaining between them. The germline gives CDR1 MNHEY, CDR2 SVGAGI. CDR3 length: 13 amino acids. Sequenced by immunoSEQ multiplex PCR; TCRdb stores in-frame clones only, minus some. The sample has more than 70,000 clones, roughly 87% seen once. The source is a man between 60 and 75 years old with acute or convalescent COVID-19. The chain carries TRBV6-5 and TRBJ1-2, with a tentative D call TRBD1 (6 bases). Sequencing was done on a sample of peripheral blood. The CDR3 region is CASRDNLIYGYTF. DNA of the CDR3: TGTGCCAGTCGGGACAACCTTATCTATGGCTACACCTTC.